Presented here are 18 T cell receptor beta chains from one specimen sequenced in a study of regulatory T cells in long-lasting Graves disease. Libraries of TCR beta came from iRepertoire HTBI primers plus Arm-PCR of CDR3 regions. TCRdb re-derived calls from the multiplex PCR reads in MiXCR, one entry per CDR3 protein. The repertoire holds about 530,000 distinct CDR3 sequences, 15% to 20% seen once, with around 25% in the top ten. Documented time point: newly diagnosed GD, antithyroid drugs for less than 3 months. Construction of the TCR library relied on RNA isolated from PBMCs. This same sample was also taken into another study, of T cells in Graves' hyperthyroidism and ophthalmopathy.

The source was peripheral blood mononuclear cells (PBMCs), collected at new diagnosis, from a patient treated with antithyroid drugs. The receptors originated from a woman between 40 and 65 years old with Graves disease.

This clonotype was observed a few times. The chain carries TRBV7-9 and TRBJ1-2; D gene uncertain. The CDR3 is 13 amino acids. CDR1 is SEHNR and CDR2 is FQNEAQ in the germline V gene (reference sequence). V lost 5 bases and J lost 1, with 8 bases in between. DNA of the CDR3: TGTGCCAGCAGCCTCATAGATAACTATGGCTACACCTTC. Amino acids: CASSLIDNYGYTF. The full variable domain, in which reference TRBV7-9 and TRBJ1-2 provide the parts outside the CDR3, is DTGVSQNPRHKITKRGQNVTFRCDPISEHNRLYWYRQTLGQGPEFLTYFQNEAQLEKSRLLSDRFSAERPKGSFSTLEIQRTEQGDSAMYLCASSLIDNYGYTFGSGTRLTVV.

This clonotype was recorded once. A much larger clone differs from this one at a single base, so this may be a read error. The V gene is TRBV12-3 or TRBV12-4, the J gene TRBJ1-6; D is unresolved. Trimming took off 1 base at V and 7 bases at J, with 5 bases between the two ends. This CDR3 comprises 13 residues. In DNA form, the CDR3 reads TGTGCCAGCAGTTTAGGGCACAATTCACCCCTCCACTTT. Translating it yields CASSLGHNSPLHF.

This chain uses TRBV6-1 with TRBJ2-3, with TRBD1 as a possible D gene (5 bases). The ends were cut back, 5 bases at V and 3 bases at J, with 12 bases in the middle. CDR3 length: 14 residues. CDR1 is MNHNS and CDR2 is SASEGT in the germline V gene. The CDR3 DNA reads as TGTGCCAGCAGTAGGACAATTCCTACAGATACGCAGTATTTT. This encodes CASSRTIPTDTQYF.

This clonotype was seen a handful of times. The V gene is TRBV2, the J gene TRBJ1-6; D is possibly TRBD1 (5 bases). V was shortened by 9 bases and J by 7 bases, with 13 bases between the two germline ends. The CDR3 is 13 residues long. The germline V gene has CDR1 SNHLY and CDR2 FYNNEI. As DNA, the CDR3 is TGTGCCAGAACGGGGACGGAGAATTCACCCCTCCACTTT. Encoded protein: CARTGTENSPLHF. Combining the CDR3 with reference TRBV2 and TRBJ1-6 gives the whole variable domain EPEVTQTPSHQVTQMGQEVILRCVPISNHLYFYWYRQILGQKVEFLVSFYNNEISEKSEIFDDQFSVERPDGSNFTLKIRSTKLEDSAMYFCARTGTENSPLHFGNGTRLTVT.

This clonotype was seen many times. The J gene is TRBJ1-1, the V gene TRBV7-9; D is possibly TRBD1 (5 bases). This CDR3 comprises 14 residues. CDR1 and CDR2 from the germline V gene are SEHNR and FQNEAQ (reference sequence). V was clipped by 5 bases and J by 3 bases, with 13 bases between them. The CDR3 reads CASSETGTYTEAFF. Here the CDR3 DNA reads TGTGCCAGCAGCGAAACCGGGACCTACACTGAAGCTTTCTTT.

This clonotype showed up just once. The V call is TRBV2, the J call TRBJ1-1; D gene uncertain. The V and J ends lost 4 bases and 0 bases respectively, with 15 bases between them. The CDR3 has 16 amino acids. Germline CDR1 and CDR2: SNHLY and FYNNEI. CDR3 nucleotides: TGTGCCAGCAGTGTGGGAGTTTCTTCAGTGAACACTGAAGCTTTCTTT. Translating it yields CASSVGVSSVNTEAFF.

The CDR3: CASIPGRSNYGYTF. The CDR3 DNA is TGTGCCAGTATTCCGGGCCGTTCTAACTATGGCTACACCTTC. This chain connects TRBV19 to TRBJ1-2; D is unresolved. Germline assignment: CDR1 LNHDA and CDR2 SQIVND (reference sequence). Trimming cost V 7 bases and J 0 bases, with 12 bases left between them. The CDR3 has 14 amino acids.

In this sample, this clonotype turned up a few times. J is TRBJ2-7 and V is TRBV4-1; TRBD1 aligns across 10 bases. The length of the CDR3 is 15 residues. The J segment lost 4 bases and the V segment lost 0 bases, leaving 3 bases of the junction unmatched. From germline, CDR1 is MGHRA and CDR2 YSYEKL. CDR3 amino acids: CASSQERTGGYEQYF. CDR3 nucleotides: TGCGCCAGCAGCCAAGAAAGGACAGGGGGTTACGAGCAGTACTTC.

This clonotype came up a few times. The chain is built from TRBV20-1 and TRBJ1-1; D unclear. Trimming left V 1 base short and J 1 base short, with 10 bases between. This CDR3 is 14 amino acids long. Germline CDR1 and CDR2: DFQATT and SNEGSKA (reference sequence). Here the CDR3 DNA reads TGCAGTGCTAGAGGATTTCAGGAGAACACTGAAGCTTTCTTT. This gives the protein CSARGFQENTEAFF.

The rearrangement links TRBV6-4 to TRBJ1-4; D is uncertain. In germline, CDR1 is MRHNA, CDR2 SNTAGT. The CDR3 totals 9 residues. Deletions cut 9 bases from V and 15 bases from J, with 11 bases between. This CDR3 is CASGRVVFF. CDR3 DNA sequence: TGTGCCAGTGGGAGAGTAGTGTTTTTT.

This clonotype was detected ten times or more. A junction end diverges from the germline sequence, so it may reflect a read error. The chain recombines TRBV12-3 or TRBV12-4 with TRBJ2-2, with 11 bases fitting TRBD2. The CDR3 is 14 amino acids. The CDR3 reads CASSLAGGPGELFF. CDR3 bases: TGTGCCAGCAGTCTAGCGGGGGGTCCCGGGGAGCTGTTTTTT.

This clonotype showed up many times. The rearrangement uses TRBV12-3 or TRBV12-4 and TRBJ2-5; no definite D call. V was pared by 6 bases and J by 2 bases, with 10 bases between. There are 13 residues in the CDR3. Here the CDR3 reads CASSAFPQETQYF. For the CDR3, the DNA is TGTGCCAGCAGCGCATTCCCTCAAGAGACCCAGTACTTC.

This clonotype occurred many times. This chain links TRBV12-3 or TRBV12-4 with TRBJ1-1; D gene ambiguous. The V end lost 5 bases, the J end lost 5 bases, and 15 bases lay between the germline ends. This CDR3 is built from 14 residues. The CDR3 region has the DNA TGTGCCAGCAGTCCGACCCGGGGAGTGACTGAAGCTTTCTTT. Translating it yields CASSPTRGVTEAFF.

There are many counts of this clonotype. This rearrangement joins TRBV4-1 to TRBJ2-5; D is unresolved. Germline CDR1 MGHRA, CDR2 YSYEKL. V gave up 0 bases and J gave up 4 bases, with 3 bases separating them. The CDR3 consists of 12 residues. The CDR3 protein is CASSQDSETQYF. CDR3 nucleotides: TGCGCCAGCAGCCAAGATTCAGAGACCCAGTACTTC.

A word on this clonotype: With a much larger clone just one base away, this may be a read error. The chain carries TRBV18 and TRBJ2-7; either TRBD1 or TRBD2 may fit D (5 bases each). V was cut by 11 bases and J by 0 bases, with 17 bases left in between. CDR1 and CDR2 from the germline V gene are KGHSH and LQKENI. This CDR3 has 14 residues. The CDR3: CASAWGRDSYEQYF. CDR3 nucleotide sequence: TGTGCCTCCGCTTGGGGACGGGACTCCTACGAGCAGTACTTC.

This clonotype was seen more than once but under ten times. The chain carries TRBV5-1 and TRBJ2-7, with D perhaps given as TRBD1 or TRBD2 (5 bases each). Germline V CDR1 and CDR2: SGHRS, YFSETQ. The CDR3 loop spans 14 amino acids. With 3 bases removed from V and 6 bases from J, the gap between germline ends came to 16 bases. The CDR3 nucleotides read TGCGCCAGCAGCTGGGACCCGGGAAGAGGCGAGCAGTACTTC. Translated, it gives CASSWDPGRGEQYF.

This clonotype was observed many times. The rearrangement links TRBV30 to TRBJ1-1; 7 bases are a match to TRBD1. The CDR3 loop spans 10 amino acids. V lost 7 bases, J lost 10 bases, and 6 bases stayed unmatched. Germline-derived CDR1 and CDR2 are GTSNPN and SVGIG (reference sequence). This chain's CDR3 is CALGQITAFF. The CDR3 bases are TGTGCCTTGGGACAGATCACAGCTTTCTTT. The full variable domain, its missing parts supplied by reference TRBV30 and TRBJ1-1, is SQTIHQWPATLVQPVGSPLSLECTVEGTSNPNLYWYRQAAGRGLQLLFYSVGIGQISSEVPQNLSASRPQDRQFILSSKKLLLSDSGFYLCALGQITAFFGQGTRLTVV.

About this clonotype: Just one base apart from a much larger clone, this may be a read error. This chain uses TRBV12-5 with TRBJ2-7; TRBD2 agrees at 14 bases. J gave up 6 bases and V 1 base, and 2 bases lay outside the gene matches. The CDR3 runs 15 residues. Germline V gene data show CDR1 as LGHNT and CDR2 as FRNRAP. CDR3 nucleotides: TGTGCTAGTGGTTTGGGGACTAGCGGGGGGCCCGAGCAGTACTTC. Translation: CASGLGTSGGPEQYF.